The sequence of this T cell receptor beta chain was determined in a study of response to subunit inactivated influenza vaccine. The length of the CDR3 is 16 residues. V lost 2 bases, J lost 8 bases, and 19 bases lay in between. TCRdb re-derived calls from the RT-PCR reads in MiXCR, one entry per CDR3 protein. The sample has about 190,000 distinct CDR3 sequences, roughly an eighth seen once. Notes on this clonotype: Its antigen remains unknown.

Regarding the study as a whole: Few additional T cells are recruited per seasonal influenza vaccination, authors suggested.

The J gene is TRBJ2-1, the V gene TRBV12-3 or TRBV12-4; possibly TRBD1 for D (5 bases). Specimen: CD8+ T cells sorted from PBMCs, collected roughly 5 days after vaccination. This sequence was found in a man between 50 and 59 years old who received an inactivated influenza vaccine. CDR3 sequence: CASSLQTALVLDEQFF. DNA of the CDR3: TGTGCCAGCAGTTTACAGACAGCGCTAGTCCTAGATGAGCAGTTCTTC.